This T cell receptor (beta chain) stems from a study of blood T cell repertoires in COVID-19. Study overall: The cDNA or gDNA used as material had been derived from T cells, B-cell-depleted T cells, or PBMCs.

Under the authors' procedure: From reference gene primer amplification, estimates of nucleated cell counts were derived. Produced via immunoSEQ multiplex PCR; TCRdb's table is partial and in-frame only. V, J and clone size derive from that table, while D and trimming were established from the DNA sequence. The data show some 63,000 clones, 79% seen once. The CDR3 spans 15 residues. Trimming stripped 3 bases from V and 1 base from J, with 13 bases between. Germline-derived CDR1 and CDR2 are LNHDA and SQIVND (reference sequence). This receptor was identified in a human donor in a cohort sampled during active COVID-19. The chain employs TRBV19 and TRBJ2-7, with D maybe TRBD1 (7 bases). The sample comprised peripheral blood. In nucleotides, the CDR3 is TGTGCCAGTAGTATGATGACAGGGAGGTCCTACGAGCAGTACTTC. Amino acids: CASSMMTGRSYEQYF.